This TCR beta chain was sequenced in a study of blood T cell repertoires in COVID-19. At the level of the study: The origin of the acute and convalescent COVID-19 samples was the United States, Italy and Spain. PBMCs, B-cell-depleted T cells, or T cells were the source of the cDNA or gDNA that made up the material.

The ends were cut back, 1 base at V and 5 bases at J, with 9 bases in the middle. Per germline, CDR1 SGHNT and CDR2 YYREEE (reference sequence). This CDR3 has 13 residues. With respect to this clone: The same CDR3 can be traced to other DNA sequences in this sample.

In the authors' methods: Amplification with reference gene primers provided the estimates of nucleated cell counts. Measured with immunoSEQ multiplex PCR; TCRdb has only the in-frame clones, and not every one. V and J calls and clone size are copied from that table; D and trimming were computed from the DNA. The table records around 130,000 clones, around 87% of them present only once. Sequenced: peripheral blood. The chain couples TRBV5-4 to TRBJ1-2; D not certain. This TCR was recovered from a woman between 55 and 75 years old with acute or convalescent COVID-19. As DNA, the CDR3 is TGTGCCAGCAGCTTGAGAGGTGATTATGGCTACACCTTC. It codes for CASSLRGDYGYTF.